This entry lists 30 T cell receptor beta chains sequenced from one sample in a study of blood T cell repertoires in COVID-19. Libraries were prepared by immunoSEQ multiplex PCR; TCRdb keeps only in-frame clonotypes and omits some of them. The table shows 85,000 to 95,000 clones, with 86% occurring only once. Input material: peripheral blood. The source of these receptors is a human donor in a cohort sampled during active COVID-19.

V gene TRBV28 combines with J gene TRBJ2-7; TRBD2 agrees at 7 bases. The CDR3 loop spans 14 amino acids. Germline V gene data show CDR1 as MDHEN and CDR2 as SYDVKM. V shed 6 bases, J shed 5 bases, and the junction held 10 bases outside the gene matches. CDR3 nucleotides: TGTGCCAGCAGATCCGGACTAGAGCTTCACGAGCAGTACTTC. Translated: CASRSGLELHEQYF.

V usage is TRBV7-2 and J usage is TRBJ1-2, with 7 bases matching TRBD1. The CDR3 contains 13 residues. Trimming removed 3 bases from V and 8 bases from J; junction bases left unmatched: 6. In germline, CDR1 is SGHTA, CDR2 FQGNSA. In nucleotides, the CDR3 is TGTGCCAGCAGCTTTGACAGGGAAAGGGGCTACACCTTC. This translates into CASSFDRERGYTF.

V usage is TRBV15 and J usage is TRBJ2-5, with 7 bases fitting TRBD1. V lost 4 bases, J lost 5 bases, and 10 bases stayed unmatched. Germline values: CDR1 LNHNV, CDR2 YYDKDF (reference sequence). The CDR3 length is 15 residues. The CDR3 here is CATSKPQTGRETQYF. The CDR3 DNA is TGTGCCACCAGCAAACCTCAGACAGGGCGGGAGACCCAGTACTTC.

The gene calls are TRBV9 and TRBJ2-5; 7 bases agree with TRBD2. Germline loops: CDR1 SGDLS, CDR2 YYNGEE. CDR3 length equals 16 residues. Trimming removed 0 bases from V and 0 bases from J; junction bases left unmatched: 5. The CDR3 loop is CASSVALAGNQETQYF. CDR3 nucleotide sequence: TGTGCCAGCAGCGTAGCCTTAGCGGGCAACCAAGAGACCCAGTACTTC. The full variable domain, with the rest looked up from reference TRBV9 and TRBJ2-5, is DSGVTQTPKHLITATGQRVTLRCSPRSGDLSVYWYQQSLDQGLQFLIQYYNGEERAKGNILERFSAQQFPDLHSELNLSSLELGDSALYFCASSVALAGNQETQYFGPGTRLLVL.

The CDR3 loop is CASSGGQGWYEQYF. The CDR3 DNA reads as TGCGCCAGCAGTGGGGGACAGGGGTGGTACGAGCAGTACTTC. V is TRBV10-2 and J is TRBJ2-7; 10 bases fit TRBD1. The CDR3 totals 14 residues. CDR1 and CDR2 from the germline V gene are WSHSY and SAAADI. J was trimmed by 4 bases and V by 4 bases; bases with no gene match: 4.

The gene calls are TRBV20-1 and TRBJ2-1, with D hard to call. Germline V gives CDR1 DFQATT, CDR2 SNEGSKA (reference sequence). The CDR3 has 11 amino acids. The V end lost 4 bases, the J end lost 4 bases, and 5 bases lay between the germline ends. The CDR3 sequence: CSATNYNEQFF. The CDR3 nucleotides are TGCAGTGCTACAAATTACAATGAGCAGTTCTTC.

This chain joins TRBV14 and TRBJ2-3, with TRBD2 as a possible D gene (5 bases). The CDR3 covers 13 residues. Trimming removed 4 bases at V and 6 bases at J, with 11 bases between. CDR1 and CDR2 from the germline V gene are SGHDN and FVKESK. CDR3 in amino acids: CASSLFGGDTQYF. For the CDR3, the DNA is TGTGCCAGCAGCCTTTTTGGAGGTGATACGCAGTATTTT.

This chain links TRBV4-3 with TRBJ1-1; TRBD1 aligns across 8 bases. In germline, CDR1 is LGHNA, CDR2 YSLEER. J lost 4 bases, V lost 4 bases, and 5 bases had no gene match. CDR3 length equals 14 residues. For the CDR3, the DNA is TGCGCCAGCAGCCTAGGACAGGGCGGCACTGAAGCTTTCTTT. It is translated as CASSLGQGGTEAFF.

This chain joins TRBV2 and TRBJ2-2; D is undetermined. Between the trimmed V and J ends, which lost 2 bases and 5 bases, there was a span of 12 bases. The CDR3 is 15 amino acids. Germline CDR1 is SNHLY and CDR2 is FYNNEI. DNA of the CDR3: TGTGCCAGCAGTGAATTTAACCGCGGAACCGGGGAGCTGTTTTTT. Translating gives CASSEFNRGTGELFF.

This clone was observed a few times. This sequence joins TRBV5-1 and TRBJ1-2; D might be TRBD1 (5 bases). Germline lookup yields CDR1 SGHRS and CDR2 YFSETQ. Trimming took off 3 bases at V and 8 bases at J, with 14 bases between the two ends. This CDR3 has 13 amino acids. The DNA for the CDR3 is TGCGCCAGCAGCTCGACCCCGGGGGGGGGCTACACCTTC. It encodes CASSSTPGGGYTF.

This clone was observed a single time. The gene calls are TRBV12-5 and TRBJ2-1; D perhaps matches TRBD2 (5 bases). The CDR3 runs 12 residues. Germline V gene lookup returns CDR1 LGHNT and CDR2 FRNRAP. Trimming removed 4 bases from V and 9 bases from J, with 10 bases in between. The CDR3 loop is CASGSLAGEQFF. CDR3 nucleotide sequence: TGTGCTAGTGGTTCCCTAGCAGGTGAGCAGTTCTTC. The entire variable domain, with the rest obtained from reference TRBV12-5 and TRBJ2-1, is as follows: DARVTQTPRHKVTEMGQEVTMRCQPILGHNTVFWYRQTMMQGLELLAYFRNRAPLDDSGMPKDRFSAEMPDATLATLKIQPSEPRDSAVYFCASGSLAGEQFFGPGTRLTVL.

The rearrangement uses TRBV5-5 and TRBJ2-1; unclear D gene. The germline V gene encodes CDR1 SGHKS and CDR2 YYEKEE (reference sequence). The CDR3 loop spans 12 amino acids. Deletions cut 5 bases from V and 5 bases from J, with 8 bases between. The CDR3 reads CASSWQDNEQFF. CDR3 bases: TGTGCCAGCAGTTGGCAGGACAATGAGCAGTTCTTC.

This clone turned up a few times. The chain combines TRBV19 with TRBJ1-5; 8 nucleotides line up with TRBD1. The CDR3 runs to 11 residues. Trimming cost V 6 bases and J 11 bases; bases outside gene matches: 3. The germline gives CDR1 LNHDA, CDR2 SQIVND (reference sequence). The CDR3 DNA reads TGTGCCAGTAGCCGGACAGGGACCCAGCATTTT. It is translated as CASSRTGTQHF. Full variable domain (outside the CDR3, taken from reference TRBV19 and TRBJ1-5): DGGITQSPKYLFRKEGQNVTLSCEQNLNHDAMYWYRQDPGQGLRLIYYSQIVNDFQKGDIAEGYSVSREKKESFPLTVTSAQKNPTAFYLCASSRTGTQHFGDGTRLSIL.

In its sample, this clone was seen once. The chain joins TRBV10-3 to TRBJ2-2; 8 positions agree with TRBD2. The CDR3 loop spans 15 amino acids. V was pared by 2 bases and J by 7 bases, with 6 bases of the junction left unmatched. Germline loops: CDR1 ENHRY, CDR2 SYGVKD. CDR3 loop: CAISEPGLVNGELFF. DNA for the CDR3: TGTGCCATCAGTGAGCCGGGACTAGTGAACGGGGAGCTGTTTTTT.

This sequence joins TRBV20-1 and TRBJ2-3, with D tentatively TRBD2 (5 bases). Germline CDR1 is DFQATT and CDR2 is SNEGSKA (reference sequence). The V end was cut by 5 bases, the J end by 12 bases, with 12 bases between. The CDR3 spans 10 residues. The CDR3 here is CSALSGIQYF. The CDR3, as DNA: TGCAGTGCTCTCAGCGGCATACAGTATTTT.

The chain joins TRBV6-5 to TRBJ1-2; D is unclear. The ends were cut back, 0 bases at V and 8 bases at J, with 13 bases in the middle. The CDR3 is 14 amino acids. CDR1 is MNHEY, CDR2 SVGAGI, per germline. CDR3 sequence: CASSYSITLGGYTF. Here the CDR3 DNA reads TGTGCCAGCAGTTACTCGATTACTTTGGGCGGCTACACCTTC.

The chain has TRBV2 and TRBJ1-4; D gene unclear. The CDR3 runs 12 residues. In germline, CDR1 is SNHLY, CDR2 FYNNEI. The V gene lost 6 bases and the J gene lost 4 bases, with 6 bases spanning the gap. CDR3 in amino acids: CASRGSNEKLFF. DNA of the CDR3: TGTGCCAGCAGGGGGAGTAATGAAAAACTGTTTTTT.

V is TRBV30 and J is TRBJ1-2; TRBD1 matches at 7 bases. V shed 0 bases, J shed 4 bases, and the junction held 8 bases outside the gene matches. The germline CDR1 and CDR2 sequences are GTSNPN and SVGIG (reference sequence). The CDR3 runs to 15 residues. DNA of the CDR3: TGTGCCTGGAGTGTACTAGCAGGGGGACGCTATGGCTACACCTTC. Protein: CAWSVLAGGRYGYTF.

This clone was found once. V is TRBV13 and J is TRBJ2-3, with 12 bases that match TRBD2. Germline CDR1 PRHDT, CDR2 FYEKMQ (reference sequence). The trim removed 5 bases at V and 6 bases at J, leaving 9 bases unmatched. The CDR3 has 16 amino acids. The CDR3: CASSPGLAGGSDTQYF. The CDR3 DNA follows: TGTGCCAGCAGCCCCGGTCTAGCGGGGGGGTCCGATACGCAGTATTTT.

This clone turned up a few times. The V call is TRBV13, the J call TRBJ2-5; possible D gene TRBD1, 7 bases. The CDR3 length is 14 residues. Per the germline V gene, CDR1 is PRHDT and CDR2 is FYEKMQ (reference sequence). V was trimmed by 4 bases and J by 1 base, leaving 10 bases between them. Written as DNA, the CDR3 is TGTGCCAGCAGCTCCAGGGGGGTCCAAGAGACCCAGTACTTC. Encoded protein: CASSSRGVQETQYF.

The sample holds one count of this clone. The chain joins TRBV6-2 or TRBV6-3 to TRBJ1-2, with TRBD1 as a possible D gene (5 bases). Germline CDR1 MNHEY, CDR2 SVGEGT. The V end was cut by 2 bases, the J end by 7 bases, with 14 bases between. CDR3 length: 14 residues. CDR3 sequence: CASSYGWGVSGYTF. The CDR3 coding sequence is TGTGCCAGCAGTTACGGTTGGGGGGTCTCTGGCTACACCTTC.

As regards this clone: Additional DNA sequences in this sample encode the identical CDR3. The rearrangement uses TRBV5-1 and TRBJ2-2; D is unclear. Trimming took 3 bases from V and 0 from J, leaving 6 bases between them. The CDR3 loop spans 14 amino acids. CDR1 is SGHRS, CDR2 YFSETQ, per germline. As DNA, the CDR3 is TGCGCCAGCAGCTACACACCGAACACCGGGGAGCTGTTTTTT. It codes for CASSYTPNTGELFF. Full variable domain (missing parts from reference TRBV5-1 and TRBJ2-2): KAGVTQTPRYLIKTRGQQVTLSCSPISGHRSVSWYQQTPGQGLQFLFEYFSETQRNKGNFPGRFSGRQFSNSRSEMNVSTLELGDSALYLCASSYTPNTGELFFGEGSRLTVL.

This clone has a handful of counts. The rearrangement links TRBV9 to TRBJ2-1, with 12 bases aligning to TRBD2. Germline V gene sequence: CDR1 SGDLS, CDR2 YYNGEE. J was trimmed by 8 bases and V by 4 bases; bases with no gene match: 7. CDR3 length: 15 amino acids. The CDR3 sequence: CASSSLAGGKDEQFF. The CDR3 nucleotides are TGTGCCAGCAGCTCCCTAGCGGGAGGGAAGGATGAGCAGTTCTTC.

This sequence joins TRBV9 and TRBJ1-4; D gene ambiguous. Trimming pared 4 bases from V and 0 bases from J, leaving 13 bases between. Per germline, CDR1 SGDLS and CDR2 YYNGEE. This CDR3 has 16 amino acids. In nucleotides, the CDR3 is TGTGCCAGCAGCCCCGCCGGGTCCACAACTAATGAAAAACTGTTTTTT. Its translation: CASSPAGSTTNEKLFF.

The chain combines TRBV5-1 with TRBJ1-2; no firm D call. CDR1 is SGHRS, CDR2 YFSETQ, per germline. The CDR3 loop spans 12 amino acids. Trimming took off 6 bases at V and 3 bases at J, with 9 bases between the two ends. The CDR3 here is CASNTDDYGYTF. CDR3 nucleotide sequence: TGCGCCAGCAATACAGACGACTATGGCTACACCTTC.

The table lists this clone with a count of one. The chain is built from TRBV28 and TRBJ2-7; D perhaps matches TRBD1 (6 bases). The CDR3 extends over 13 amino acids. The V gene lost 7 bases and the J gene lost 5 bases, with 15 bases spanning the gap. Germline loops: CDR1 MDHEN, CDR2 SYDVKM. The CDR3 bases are TGTGCCAGCACCCCCACAGGGCCCAACGAGCAGTACTTC. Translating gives CASTPTGPNEQYF.

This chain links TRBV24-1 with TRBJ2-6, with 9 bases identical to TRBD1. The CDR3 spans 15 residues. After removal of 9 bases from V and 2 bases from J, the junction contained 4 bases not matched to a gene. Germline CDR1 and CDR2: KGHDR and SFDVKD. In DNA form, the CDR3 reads TGTGCCACCGCTACAGGGGGCACTGGGGCCAACGTCCTGACTTTC. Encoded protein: CATATGGTGANVLTF.

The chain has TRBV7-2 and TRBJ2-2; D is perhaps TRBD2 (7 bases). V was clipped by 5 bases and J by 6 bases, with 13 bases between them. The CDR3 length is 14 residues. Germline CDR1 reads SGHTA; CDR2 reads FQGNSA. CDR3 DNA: TGTGCCAGCAGCCAAGGGGGGGCAGCCGGGGAGCTGTTTTTT. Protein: CASSQGGAAGELFF.

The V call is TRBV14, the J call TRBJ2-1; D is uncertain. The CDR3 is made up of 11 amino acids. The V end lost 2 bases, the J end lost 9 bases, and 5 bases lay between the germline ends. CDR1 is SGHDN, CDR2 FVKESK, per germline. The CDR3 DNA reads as TGTGCCAGCAGCCAATCCGTTGAGCAGTTCTTC. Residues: CASSQSVEQFF.

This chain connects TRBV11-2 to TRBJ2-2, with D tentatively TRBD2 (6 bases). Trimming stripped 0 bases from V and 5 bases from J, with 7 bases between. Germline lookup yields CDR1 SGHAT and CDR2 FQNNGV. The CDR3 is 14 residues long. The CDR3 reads CASSLERGTGELFF. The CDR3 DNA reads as TGTGCCAGCAGCTTAGAGCGGGGAACCGGGGAGCTGTTTTTT.